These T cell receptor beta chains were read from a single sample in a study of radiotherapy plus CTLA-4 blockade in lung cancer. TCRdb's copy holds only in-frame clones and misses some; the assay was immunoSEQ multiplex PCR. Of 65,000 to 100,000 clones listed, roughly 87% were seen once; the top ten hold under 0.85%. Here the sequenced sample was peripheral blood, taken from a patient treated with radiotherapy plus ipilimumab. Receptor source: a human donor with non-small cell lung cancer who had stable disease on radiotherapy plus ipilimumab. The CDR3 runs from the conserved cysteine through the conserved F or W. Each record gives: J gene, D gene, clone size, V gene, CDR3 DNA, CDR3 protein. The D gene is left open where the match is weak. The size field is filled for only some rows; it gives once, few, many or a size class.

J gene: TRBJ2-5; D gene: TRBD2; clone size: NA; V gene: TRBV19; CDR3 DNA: TGTGCCAGTAGTATAGCCAGCGGGGGGGGCCGGGAGACCCAGTACTTC; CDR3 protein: CASSIASGGGRETQYF
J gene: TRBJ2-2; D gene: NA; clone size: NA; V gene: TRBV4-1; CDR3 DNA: TGCGCCAGCAGCCAGGCAAACATGGGGTTGAACACCGGGGAGCTGTTTTTT; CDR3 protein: CASSQANMGLNTGELFF
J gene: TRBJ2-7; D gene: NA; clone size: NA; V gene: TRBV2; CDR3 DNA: TGTGCCAGCAGTGTCCGGGGATCCTACGAGCAGTACTTC; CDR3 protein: CASSVRGSYEQYF
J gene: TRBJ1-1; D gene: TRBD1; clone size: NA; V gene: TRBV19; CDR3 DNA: TGTGCCAGTAGCAGGGGGCAACGGGATACCGCTGAAGCTTTCTTT; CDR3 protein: CASSRGQRDTAEAFF
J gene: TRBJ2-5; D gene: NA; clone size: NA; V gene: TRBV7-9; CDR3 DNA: TGTGCCAGCAGCTCAACTCAGGGTTCTCAAGAGACCCAGTACTTC; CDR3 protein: CASSSTQGSQETQYF
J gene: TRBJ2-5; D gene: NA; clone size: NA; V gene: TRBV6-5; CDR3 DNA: TGTGCCAGCAGTTACTCAGCGTACCAAGAGACCCAGTACTTC; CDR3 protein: CASSYSAYQETQYF
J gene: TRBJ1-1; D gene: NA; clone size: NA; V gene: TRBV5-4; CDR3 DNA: TGTGCCAGCAGCTTGGTGGGAGTCACTGAAGCTTTCTTT; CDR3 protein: CASSLVGVTEAFF
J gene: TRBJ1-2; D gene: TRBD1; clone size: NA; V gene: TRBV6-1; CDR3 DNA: TGTGCCAGCAGTGATGCGACAGGGGCAGGAGCTAACTATGGCTACACCTTC; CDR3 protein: CASSDATGAGANYGYTF
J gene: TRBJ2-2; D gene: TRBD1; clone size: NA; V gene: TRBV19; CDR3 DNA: TGTGCCAGTAGGGGGGGACAGGAAGGCACCGGGGAGCTGTTTTTT; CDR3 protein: CASRGGQEGTGELFF
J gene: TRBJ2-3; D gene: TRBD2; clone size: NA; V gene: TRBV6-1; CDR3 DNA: TGTGCCAGCAGGAATAGCGGGAGCACAGATACGCAGTATTTT; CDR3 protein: CASRNSGSTDTQYF
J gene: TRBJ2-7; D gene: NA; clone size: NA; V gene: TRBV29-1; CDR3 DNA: TGCAGCGGAGCCGTCGGAGGCAGTACCTACGAGCAGTACTTC; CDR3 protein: CSGAVGGSTYEQYF
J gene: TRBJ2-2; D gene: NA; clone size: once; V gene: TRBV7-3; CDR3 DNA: TGTGCCAGCAGCCGAAGGGGAGGCACCGGGGAGCTGTTTTTT; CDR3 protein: CASSRRGGTGELFF
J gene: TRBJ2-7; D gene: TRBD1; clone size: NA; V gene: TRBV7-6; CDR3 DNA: TGTGCCAGCAGCTTAACGAACAGGGGGCGCGGCGAGCAGTACTTC; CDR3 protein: CASSLTNRGRGEQYF
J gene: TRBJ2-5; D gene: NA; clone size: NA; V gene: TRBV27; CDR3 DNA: TGTGCCAGCAGTTTGGGCCCCTCGGAGACCCAGTACTTC; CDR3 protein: CASSLGPSETQYF
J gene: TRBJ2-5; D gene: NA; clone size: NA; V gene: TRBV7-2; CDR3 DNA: TGTGCCAGCAGCATCGACAGAGGGGAGACCCAGTACTTC; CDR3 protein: CASSIDRGETQYF
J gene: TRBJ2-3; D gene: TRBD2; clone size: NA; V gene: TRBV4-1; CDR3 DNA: TGCGCCAGCAGCCAAGGGGGACTAGCGGGAGATAGCACAGATACGCAGTATTTT; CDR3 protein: CASSQGGLAGDSTDTQYF
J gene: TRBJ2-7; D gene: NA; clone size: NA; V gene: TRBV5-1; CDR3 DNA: TGCGCCAGCAGCTTAGGGAGAGGGGCAGGGGCCGAGCAGTACTTC; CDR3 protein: CASSLGRGAGAEQYF
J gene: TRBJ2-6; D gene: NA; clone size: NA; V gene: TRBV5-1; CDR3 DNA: TGCGCCAGCAGCCGGGGTGGGAAAACAAGCTCTGGGGCCAACGTCCTGACTTTC; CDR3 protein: CASSRGGKTSSGANVLTF
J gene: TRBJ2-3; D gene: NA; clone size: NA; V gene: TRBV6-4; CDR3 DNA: TGTGCCAGCAGTAAGGCCTTGACAGATACGCAGTATTTT; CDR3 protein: CASSKALTDTQYF
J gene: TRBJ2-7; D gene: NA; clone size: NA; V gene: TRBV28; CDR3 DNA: TGTGCCAGCAGACCCACAGGGCTATCCTACGAGCAGTACTTC; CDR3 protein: CASRPTGLSYEQYF
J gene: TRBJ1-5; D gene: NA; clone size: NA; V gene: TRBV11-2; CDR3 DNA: TGTGCCAGCAGCTTTGGAGCGAATCAGCCCCAGCATTTT; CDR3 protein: CASSFGANQPQHF
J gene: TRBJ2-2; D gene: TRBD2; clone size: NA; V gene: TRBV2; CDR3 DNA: TGTGCCAGCAGGTTACTAGCGGGGGAAGGCGGGGAGCTGTTTTTT; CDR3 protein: CASRLLAGEGGELFF
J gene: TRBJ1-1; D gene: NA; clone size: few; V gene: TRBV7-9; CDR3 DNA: TGTGCCAGCAGCTTGGCCTCCAGGGCTAGGATTGAAGCTTTCTTT; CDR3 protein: CASSLASRARIEAFF
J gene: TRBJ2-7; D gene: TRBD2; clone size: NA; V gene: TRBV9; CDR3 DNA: TGTGCCAGCAGCGTAGGTAGCGGGGGAGGTTACGAGCAGTACTTC; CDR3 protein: CASSVGSGGGYEQYF
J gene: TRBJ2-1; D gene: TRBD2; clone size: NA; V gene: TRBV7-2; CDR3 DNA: TGTGCCAGCAGCTCGGCGGGAGCTAGCAATGAGCAGTTCTTC; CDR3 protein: CASSSAGASNEQFF
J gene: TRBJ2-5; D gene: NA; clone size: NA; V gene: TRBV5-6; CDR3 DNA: TGTGCCAGCAGCTTGGTTGGGGATGGGCCCCTGGGAGAGACCCAGTACTTC; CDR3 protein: CASSLVGDGPLGETQYF
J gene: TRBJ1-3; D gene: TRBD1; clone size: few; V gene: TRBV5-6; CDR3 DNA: TGTGCCAGCAGCTTTCCCCGGGACAGAACTGGAAACACCATATATTTT; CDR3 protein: CASSFPRDRTGNTIYF
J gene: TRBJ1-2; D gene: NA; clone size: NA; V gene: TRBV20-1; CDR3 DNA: TGCAGTGCTTCCGCAGGAAATGGCTACACCTTC; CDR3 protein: CSASAGNGYTF
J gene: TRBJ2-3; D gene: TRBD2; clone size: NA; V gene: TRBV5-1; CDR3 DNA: TGCGCCAGCAGCTTGCGGGCTAGCGGTTTAGATACGCAGTATTTT; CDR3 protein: CASSLRASGLDTQYF
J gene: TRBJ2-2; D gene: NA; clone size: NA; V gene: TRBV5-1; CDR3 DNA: TGCGCCAGCAGCTTGAGGCAGGCCGGGGAGCTGTTTTTT; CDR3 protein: CASSLRQAGELFF
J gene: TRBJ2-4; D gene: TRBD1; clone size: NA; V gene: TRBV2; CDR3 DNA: TGTGCCAGCAGTGAAGCCACAGGGGGCAGAAACATTCAGTACTTC; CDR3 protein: CASSEATGGRNIQYF
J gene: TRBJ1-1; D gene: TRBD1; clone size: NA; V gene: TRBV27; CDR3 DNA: TGTGCCAGCAGTCTTAGACAGGGCATGAACACTGAAGCTTTCTTT; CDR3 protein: CASSLRQGMNTEAFF
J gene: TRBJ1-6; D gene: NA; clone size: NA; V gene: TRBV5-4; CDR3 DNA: TGTGCCAGCAGCTTTGAAAATTCACCCCTCCACTTT; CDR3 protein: CASSFENSPLHF
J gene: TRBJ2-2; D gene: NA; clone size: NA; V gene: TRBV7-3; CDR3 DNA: TGTGCCAGCAGCTTAACGTCTACTAGGGCGAACACCGGGGAGCTGTTTTTT; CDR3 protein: CASSLTSTRANTGELFF
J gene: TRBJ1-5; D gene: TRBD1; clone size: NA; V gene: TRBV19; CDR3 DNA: TGTGCCAGTAGTGCGCCGGGAGGGGGCGGTGGCAATCAGCCCCAGCATTTT; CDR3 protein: CASSAPGGGGGNQPQHF
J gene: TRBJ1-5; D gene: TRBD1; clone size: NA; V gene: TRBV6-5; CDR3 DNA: TGTGCCAGCAGACCGGACAGGGAGAGGGGTCAGCCCCAGCATTTT; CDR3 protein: CASRPDRERGQPQHF
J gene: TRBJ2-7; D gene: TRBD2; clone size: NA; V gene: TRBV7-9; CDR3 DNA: TGTGCCAGCAGCTTAAAGCCTAGCGGGATCTCCTACGAGCAGTACTTC; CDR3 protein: CASSLKPSGISYEQYF
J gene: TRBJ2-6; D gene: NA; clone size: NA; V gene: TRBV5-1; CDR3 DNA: TGCGCCAGCGGGGTATCGACTGGGGCCAACGTCCTGACTTTC; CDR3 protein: CASGVSTGANVLTF
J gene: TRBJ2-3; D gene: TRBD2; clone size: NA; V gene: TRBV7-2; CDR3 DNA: TGTGCCAGCAGGCCCCGGGCGGGAGGGTTCCGAGATACGCAGTATTTT; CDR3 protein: CASRPRAGGFRDTQYF
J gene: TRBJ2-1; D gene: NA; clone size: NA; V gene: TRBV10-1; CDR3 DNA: TGCGCCAGCAGTGTCGGCAGCAACAATGAGCAGTTCTTC; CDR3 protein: CASSVGSNNEQFF
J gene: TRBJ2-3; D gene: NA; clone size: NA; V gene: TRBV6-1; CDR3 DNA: TGTGCCAGCAGTGAAGCAGGCAGCACAGATACGCAGTATTTT; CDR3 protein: CASSEAGSTDTQYF
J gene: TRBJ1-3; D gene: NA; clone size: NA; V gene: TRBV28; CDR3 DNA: TGTGCCAGCAGTTTATGGGGCAGGGGAAAAGGAAACACCATATATTTT; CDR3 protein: CASSLWGRGKGNTIYF
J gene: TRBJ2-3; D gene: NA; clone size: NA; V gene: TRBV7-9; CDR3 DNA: TGTGCCAGCAGCCCACGCGGGGAGACAGATACGCAGTATTTT; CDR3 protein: CASSPRGETDTQYF
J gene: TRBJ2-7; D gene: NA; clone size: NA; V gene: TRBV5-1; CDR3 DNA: TGCGCCAGCAGCTTTTCGGGTATAGGCTACGAGCAGTACTTC; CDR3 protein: CASSFSGIGYEQYF
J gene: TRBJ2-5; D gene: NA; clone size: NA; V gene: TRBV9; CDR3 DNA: TGTGCCAGCAGCGTAAAGCCAGAAGAGACCCAGTACTTC; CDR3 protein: CASSVKPEETQYF
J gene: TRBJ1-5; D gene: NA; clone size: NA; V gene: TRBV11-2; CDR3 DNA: TGTGCCAGCAGCTTAGGGGGGGCGGGGAATCAGCCCCAGCATTTT; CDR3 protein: CASSLGGAGNQPQHF
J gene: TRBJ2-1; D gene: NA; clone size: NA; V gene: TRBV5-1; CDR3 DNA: TGCGCCAGCAGCTTGGTAGGGGGAGTGGGTAATGAGCAGTTCTTC; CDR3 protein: CASSLVGGVGNEQFF